Shown below are 5 T cell receptor beta chains from a single sample sequenced in a study of cytomegalovirus exposure and HLA in healthy donors. Both 60 Vbeta primers and 13 Jbeta primers went into the PCR. The assay was immunoSEQ multiplex PCR, and TCRdb's table has in-frame clones only and misses some. This sample carries around 150,000 clones, roughly 80% of them seen once, and the ten largest clones take 4.9%. Sequenced sample: PBMCs. These receptors all stem from a male donor in good health and CMV-seronegative.

The chain is built from TRBV5-4 and TRBJ2-7; 8 bases match TRBD2. The V gene end was trimmed by 3 bases and the J gene end by 0 bases; junction bases not matched to a gene: 2. This CDR3 spans 14 amino acids. The germline gives CDR1 SGHNT, CDR2 YYREEE (reference sequence). DNA of the CDR3: TGTGCCAGCAGCTATACTAGCGGCTCCTACGAGCAGTACTTC. Encoded protein: CASSYTSGSYEQYF.

V is TRBV7-2 and J is TRBJ2-3, with D uncertain. This CDR3 has 12 amino acids. Germline loops: CDR1 SGHTA, CDR2 FQGNSA. V was pared by 5 bases and J by 2 bases, with 5 bases between. The CDR3 spells CASSANTDTQYF. The CDR3 bases are TGTGCCAGCAGCGCTAACACAGATACGCAGTATTTT.

Of note for this clone: Germline and junction disagree at one end, which may indicate a read error. The chain employs TRBV18 and TRBJ2-5; D unresolved. The CDR3 is 16 amino acids. From germline, CDR1 is KGHSH and CDR2 LQKENI. CDR3 region: CASSPPLVGQGKTQYF. The CDR3 nucleotides are TGTGCCAGCTCCCCACCGTTAGTTGGGCAAGGAAAGACCCAGTACTTC.

This chain links TRBV18 with TRBJ2-7; TRBD2 matches 9 bases. This CDR3 comprises 16 residues. CDR1 and CDR2 (germline): KGHSH, LQKENI. Trimming at V came to 6 bases and at J to 5 bases, leaving 14 bases not matched to a gene. DNA of the CDR3: TGTGCCAGCTCCCGCGACCAAGCGGGAGGCCTAGACGAGCAGTACTTC. This encodes CASSRDQAGGLDEQYF.

The count of this clone is one. The rearrangement joins TRBV1 to TRBJ2-7; the table's D call of TRBD2 was not tested on the DNA. TRBV1 is annotated as a pseudogene. The CDR3 contains 16 residues. As DNA, the CDR3 is TGCACCAGCAGCCACCAATTGGGAGGGGAAAGAACCGAGCAGTACTTC. Amino acids: CTSSHQLGGERTEQYF.